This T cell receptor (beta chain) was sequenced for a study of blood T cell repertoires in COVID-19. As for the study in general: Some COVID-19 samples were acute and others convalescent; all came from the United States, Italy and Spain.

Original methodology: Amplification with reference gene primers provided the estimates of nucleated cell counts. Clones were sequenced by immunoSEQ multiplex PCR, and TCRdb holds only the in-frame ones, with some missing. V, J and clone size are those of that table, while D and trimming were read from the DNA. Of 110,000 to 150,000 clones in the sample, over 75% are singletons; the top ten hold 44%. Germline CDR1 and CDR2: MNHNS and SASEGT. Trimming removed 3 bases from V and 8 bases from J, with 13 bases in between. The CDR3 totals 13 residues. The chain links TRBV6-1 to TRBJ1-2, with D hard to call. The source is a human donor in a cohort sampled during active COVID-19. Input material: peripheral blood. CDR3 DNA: TGTGCCAGCAGTGATTCCGGGAGGCGCGGCTACACCTTC. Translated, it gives CASSDSGRRGYTF.